Listed below are T cell receptor beta chains from one sample, sequenced in a study of human T cells and chemical hapten exposure. TCRdb re-called the RACE reads through MiXCR, storing one row per CDR3 protein. The table has 250,000 or so distinct CDR3 sequences, over 8% seen once; the top ten hold approximately 2.3%. The source material was whole blood, sampled in connection with sensitization to the hapten diphenylcyclopropenone (DPC). The origin of the receptors is a woman aged 40 to 55 with alopecia areata. Some clones in this sample may be carry-over from other donors' samples. The CDR3 runs from the conserved cysteine through the conserved F or W. The D gene is left open where the match is weak. Rows give clone size only sometimes, using once, few, many, or a class for an expanded clone.

abundance: NA
d_gene: TRBD1
j_gene: TRBJ2-4
v_gene: TRBV4-3
CDR3nt: TGCGCCAGCAGCCAAGGGGGACAGGGGTCCAAAAACATTCAGTACTTC
CDR3aa: CASSQGGQGSKNIQYF

abundance: few
d_gene: NA
j_gene: TRBJ1-4
v_gene: TRBV28
CDR3nt: TGTGCCAGCAGTCCGCTAACTGAAAAACTGTTTTTT
CDR3aa: CASSPLTEKLFF

abundance: NA
d_gene: NA
j_gene: TRBJ1-5
v_gene: TRBV28
CDR3nt: TGTGCCAGCAGTTCGAGGGGGAATCAGCCCCAGCATTTT
CDR3aa: CASSSRGNQPQHF

abundance: NA
d_gene: TRBD2
j_gene: TRBJ2-1
v_gene: TRBV12-3/TRBV12-4
CDR3nt: TGTGCCAGCAGTTTTAGCGGGAGGGGTTTTTGGGAGCAGTTCTTC
CDR3aa: CASSFSGRGFWEQFF

abundance: few
d_gene: NA
j_gene: TRBJ1-3
v_gene: TRBV5-8
CDR3nt: TGTGCCAGCAGCTCCCCGCAGAGGGCCACCATATATTTT
CDR3aa: CASSSPQRATIYF

abundance: NA
d_gene: NA
j_gene: TRBJ1-1
v_gene: TRBV20-1
CDR3nt: TGCAGTGCAAGCCTGACAGTGAACACTGAAGCTTTCTTT
CDR3aa: CSASLTVNTEAFF

abundance: few
d_gene: NA
j_gene: TRBJ2-1
v_gene: TRBV6-2/TRBV6-3
CDR3nt: TGTGCCAGCAGTAAACAGGATAATGAGCAGTTCTTC
CDR3aa: CASSKQDNEQFF

abundance: NA
d_gene: TRBD2
j_gene: TRBJ2-1
v_gene: TRBV28
CDR3nt: TGTGCCAGCAGTTACCCGGGGCCCGGGGGGAACAATGAGCAGTTCTTC
CDR3aa: CASSYPGPGGNNEQFF

abundance: few
d_gene: NA
j_gene: TRBJ1-6
v_gene: TRBV7-2
CDR3nt: TGTGCCAGCAGCTTAGGGGGGGCGAATTCACCCCTCCACTTT
CDR3aa: CASSLGGANSPLHF

abundance: many
d_gene: NA
j_gene: TRBJ1-2
v_gene: TRBV5-1
CDR3nt: TGCGCCAGCAGCACCGATTCCTATGGCTACACCTTC
CDR3aa: CASSTDSYGYTF

abundance: NA
d_gene: NA
j_gene: TRBJ1-1
v_gene: TRBV5-1
CDR3nt: TGCGCCAGCAGCTTTCTCACAGGGTCTGGAGCTTTCTTT
CDR3aa: CASSFLTGSGAFF

abundance: NA
d_gene: NA
j_gene: TRBJ2-7
v_gene: TRBV10-3
CDR3nt: TGTGCCATCAGTGAGTCGAACAGGTACGAGCAGTACTTC
CDR3aa: CAISESNRYEQYF